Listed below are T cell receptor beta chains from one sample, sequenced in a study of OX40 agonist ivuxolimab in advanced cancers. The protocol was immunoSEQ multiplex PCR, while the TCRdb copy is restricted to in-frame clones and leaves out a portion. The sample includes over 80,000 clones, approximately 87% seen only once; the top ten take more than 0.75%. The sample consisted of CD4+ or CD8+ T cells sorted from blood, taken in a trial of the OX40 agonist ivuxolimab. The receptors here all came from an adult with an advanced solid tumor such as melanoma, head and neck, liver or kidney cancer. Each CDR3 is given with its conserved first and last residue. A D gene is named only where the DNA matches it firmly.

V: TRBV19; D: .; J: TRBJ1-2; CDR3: CASSIDREVNYGYTF
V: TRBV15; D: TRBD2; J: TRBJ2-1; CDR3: CATSSGLAGLLDEQFF
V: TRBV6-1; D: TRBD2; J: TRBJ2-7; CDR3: CASSEAVSGVYYEQYF
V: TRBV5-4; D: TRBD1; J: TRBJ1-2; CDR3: CASSRDSALDNYGYTF
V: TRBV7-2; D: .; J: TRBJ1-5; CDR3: CASSQQQFSNQPQHF
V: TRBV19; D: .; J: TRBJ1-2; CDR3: CASRGFRTAEKVGYTF
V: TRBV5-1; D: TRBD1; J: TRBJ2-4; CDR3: CASSLGQGSDIQYF
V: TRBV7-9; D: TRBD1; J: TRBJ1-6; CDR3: CASSLGDSNSPLHF
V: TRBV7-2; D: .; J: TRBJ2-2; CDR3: CASSSPPGELFF
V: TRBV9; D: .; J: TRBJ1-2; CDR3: CASSGWDEMFYGYTF
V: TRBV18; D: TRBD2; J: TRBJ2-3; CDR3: CASSSGTSMADTQYF
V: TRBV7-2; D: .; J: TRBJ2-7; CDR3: CASGSGIGYEQYF
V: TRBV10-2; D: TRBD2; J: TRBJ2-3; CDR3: CASKGLAGGRADTQYF
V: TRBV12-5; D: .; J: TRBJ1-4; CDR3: CASGTRWGASGEKLFF
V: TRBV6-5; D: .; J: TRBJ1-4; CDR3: CASSSPLEEKLFF
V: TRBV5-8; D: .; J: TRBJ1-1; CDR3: CASTWLSSLTGTEAFF
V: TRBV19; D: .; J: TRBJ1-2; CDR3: CASNPGQVSYGGYTF
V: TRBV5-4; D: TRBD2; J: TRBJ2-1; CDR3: CASSPAAGGRAFNEQFF
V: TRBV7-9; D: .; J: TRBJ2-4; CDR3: CASSRGAGVKYF
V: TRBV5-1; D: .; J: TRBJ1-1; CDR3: CASSFSGPPMNTEAFF
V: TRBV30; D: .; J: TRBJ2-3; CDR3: CAWRRRGSMEQYF
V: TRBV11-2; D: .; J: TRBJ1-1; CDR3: CASSFWGTEAFF
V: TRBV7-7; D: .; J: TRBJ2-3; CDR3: CASSLDASPADTQYF
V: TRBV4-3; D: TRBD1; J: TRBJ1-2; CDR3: CASSQSQGALNYGYTF
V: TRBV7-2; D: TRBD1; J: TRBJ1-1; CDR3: CASSLRPGTGGTEAFF
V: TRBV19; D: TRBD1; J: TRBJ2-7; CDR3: CASKPGQGAREQYF
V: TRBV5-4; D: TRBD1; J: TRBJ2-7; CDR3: CASSLSQGAAEQYF
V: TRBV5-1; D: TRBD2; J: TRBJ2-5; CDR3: CASSFGTSVQETQYF
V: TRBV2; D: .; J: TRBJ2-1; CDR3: CASRERPSYNEQFF
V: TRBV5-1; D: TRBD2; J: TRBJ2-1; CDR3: CASTGLAGVGGEQFF
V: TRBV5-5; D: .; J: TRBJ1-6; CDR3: CAMSQNYNSPLHF
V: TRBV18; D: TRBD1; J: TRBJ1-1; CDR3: CASSPDRVNTEAFF
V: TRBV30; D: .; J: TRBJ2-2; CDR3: CAWSRAGQTTGELFF
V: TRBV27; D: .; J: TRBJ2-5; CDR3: CASSPTQGKTQYF
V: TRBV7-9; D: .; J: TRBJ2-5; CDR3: CASSFTLDPIQETQYF
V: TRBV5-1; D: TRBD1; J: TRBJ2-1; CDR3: CASSPGTGGNEQFF
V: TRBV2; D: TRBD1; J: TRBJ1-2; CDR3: CASSDVQGVYGYTF